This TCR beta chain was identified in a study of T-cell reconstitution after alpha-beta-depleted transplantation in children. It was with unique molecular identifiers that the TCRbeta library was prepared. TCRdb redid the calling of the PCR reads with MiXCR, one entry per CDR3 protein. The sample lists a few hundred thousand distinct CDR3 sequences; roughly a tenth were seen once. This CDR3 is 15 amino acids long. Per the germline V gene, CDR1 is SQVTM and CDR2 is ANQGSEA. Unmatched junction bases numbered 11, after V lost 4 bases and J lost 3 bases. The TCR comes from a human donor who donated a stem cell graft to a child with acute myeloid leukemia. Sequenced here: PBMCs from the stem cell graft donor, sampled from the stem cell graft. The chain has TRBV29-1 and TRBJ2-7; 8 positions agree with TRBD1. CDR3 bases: TGCAGCGTTGGCGCCGGGACAGGCCTAAACTACGAGCAGTACTTC. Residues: CSVGAGTGLNYEQYF.